This T cell receptor beta chain was captured by sequencing in a study of T cells after yellow fever vaccination. Broader study findings: A small proportion of clonotypes was detected in both the CD4 and CD8 compartments.

This clonotype occurred a few times. Its antigen is not identified. A 5'RACE template-switching step, the method used to make TCR cDNA, added a universal primer site and UMIs. Via MiXCR, TCRdb re-called the 5' RACE reads, giving one row per CDR3 protein. The sample contains tens of thousands of distinct CDR3 sequences, under 9.5% of which appear only once. The CDR3 spans 15 residues. V lost 4 bases and J lost 3; bases outside the gene matches: 3. In germline, CDR1 is LGHNA, CDR2 YSLEER. This receptor was taken from a man younger than 30 who received the YFV17D yellow fever vaccine. The sample in question was CD8+ T cells sorted from PBMCs, obtained 9 to 11 days after the first yellow fever vaccination. The V and J genes are TRBV4-3 and TRBJ2-7; 13 positions agree with TRBD2. The CDR3 spells CASSPTSGGFYEQYF. The CDR3 region has the DNA TGCGCCAGCAGCCCGACTAGCGGGGGGTTCTACGAGCAGTACTTC.